The 21 T cell receptor beta chains reported below all come from one sample, sequenced in a study of CD8+ T cells in alopecia areata. RNA was extracted and reverse transcribed into cDNA as the sequencing template. Sequencing used immunoSEQ multiplex PCR; TCRdb keeps in-frame clones, though not all of them. The sample has about 140,000 clones, about 88% seen once. Stated treatment: oral pan-JAK inhibitor, 5-10 mg twice daily. The sample here was CD8+ T cells sorted from blood, taken at week 4, from a patient treated with tofacitinib. The receptors here all came from a human donor with alopecia areata.

This chain links TRBV27 with TRBJ1-2, with D possibly TRBD1 on 6 matching bases. Germline CDR1 and CDR2: MNHEY and SMNVEV (reference sequence). CDR3 length equals 14 residues. Trimming took off 5 bases at V and 5 bases at J, with 15 bases between the two ends. CDR3 in DNA: TGTGCCAGCAGTCCGGGACACGCTTATTATGGCTACACCTTC. It specifies CASSPGHAYYGYTF.

The chain has TRBV19 and TRBJ2-7; no firm D call. Germline lookup yields CDR1 LNHDA and CDR2 SQIVND (reference sequence). The V gene lost 1 base and the J gene lost 0 bases, with 7 bases spanning the gap. The CDR3 runs 14 residues. CDR3 amino acids: CASSIARSSYEQYF. CDR3 DNA: TGTGCCAGTAGTATAGCAAGGAGCTCCTACGAGCAGTACTTC.

The chain uses TRBV5-1 and TRBJ1-4; 12 nucleotides agree with TRBD1. V dropped 4 bases and J dropped 6; count of bases not matched to a gene: 7. Germline loops: CDR1 SGHRS, CDR2 YFSETQ. This CDR3 has 16 amino acids. CDR3 region: CASSHGTGGPHEKLFF. DNA of the CDR3: TGCGCCAGCAGCCATGGGACAGGGGGCCCTCATGAAAAACTGTTTTTT.

The V call is TRBV12-5, the J call TRBJ2-5; weak D call: TRBD2 (5 bases). The germline V and J ends were trimmed by 0 bases and 5 bases, with 16 bases remaining between them. Germline V gene data show CDR1 as LGHNT and CDR2 as FRNRAP. This CDR3 has 16 amino acids. In DNA form, the CDR3 reads TGTGCTAGTGGTTTGGTCAATCCCATTACGGGGGAGACCCAGTACTTC. This encodes CASGLVNPITGETQYF.

This chain links TRBV27 with TRBJ1-2; tentatively, D is TRBD1 (5 bases). V was pared by 5 bases and J by 1 base, with 11 bases between. Looked up from germline, CDR1 is MNHEY and CDR2 is SMNVEV (reference sequence). The CDR3 runs 14 residues. CDR3 amino acids: CASSPGHINYGYTF. The CDR3, as DNA: TGTGCCAGCAGTCCCGGACATATTAACTATGGCTACACCTTC.

The chain combines TRBV7-9 with TRBJ2-7; 10 bases match TRBD2. V was pared by 5 bases and J by 7 bases, with 17 bases of the junction left unmatched. Germline V lookup: CDR1 SEHNR, CDR2 FQNEAQ (reference sequence). CDR3 length: 17 residues. The CDR3 coding sequence is TGTGCCAGCAGCCTAAATGCGATAGCGGGAGGTCCATGGGAGCAGTACTTC. Translating gives CASSLNAIAGGPWEQYF.

This rearrangement joins TRBV2 to TRBJ2-1; tentative D call: TRBD1 (6 bases). Trimming removed 4 bases from V and 2 bases from J, with 9 bases in between. The germline V gene encodes CDR1 SNHLY and CDR2 FYNNEI. The CDR3 runs 14 residues. The CDR3 DNA reads as TGTGCCAGCAGTGGGGACACCACCTACAATGAGCAGTTCTTC. This sequence encodes CASSGDTTYNEQFF.

The chain couples TRBV27 to TRBJ2-2; D uncertain. The CDR3 is made up of 15 amino acids. Germline V gene data show CDR1 as MNHEY and CDR2 as SMNVEV (reference sequence). Trimming cost V 2 bases and J 0 bases, with 7 bases left between them. The CDR3 bases are TGTGCCAGCAGTTTAACGGTTCCGAACACCGGGGAGCTGTTTTTT. Amino acids: CASSLTVPNTGELFF.

The CDR3, as DNA: TGCGCCAGGAAAAAGTCAGGGAGCAATCAGCCCCAGCATTTT. Residues: CARKKSGSNQPQHF. This rearrangement joins TRBV10-1 to TRBJ1-5, with D maybe TRBD1 (5 bases). This CDR3 is built from 14 residues. The V gene's germline CDR1 is WNHNN and CDR2 SYGVQD (reference sequence). The V end lost 9 bases, the J end lost 1 base, and 13 bases lay between the germline ends.

The rearrangement links TRBV7-9 to TRBJ2-7; 7 bases agree with TRBD1. The CDR3 has 15 residues. V lost 5 bases, J lost 2 bases, and 9 bases stayed unmatched. The V gene's germline CDR1 is SEHNR and CDR2 FQNEAQ (reference sequence). Here the CDR3 DNA reads TGTGCCAGCAGCCCCCCCGGGACAGACCCCTACGAGCAGTACTTC. It specifies CASSPPGTDPYEQYF.

CDR3 in amino acids: CAISESGLAEVYSTDTQYF. The CDR3 region has the DNA TGTGCCATCAGTGAGTCCGGACTAGCGGAGGTCTATTCCACAGATACGCAGTATTTT. The J gene is TRBJ2-3, the V gene TRBV10-3; 10 bases match TRBD2. V lost 0 bases and J lost 2; bases outside the gene matches: 11. The CDR3 length is 19 residues. The germline gives CDR1 ENHRY, CDR2 SYGVKD.

V gene TRBV13 combines with J gene TRBJ2-7; D tentatively fits TRBD1 or TRBD2 (5 bases each). With 5 bases removed from V and 2 bases from J, the gap between germline ends came to 13 bases. Germline values: CDR1 PRHDT, CDR2 FYEKMQ (reference sequence). The CDR3 length is 14 residues. In DNA form, the CDR3 reads TGTGCCAGCAGCGGCCGGGACCTACCCTACGAGCAGTACTTC. Its protein is CASSGRDLPYEQYF.

In its sample, this clone was seen once. The V and J genes are TRBV6-1 and TRBJ1-6; TRBD1 matches at 7 bases. Looked up from germline, CDR1 is MNHNS and CDR2 is SASEGT. V shed 7 bases, J shed 8 bases, and the junction held 11 bases outside the gene matches. The CDR3 totals 15 residues. CDR3 in DNA: TGTGCCAGCATTGATAGACAGGGAGTCGATTCACCCCTCCACTTT. This sequence encodes CASIDRQGVDSPLHF.

The V gene is TRBV5-1, the J gene TRBJ2-7, with D possibly TRBD1 on 6 matching bases. The CDR3 extends over 15 amino acids. The V and J ends lost 0 bases and 4 bases respectively, with 14 bases between them. Germline-derived CDR1 and CDR2 are SGHRS and YFSETQ. CDR3 protein: CASSLVAGETYEQYF. The DNA for the CDR3 is TGCGCCAGCAGCTTGGTTGCAGGGGAGACTTACGAGCAGTACTTC. Drawing the rest from reference TRBV5-1 and TRBJ2-7, the complete variable domain is KAGVTQTPRYLIKTRGQQVTLSCSPISGHRSVSWYQQTPGQGLQFLFEYFSETQRNKGNFPGRFSGRQFSNSRSEMNVSTLELGDSALYLCASSLVAGETYEQYFGPGTRLTVT.

The rearrangement links TRBV25-1 to TRBJ2-3; 7 nucleotides match TRBD1. The CDR3 covers 15 residues. V shed 8 bases and J 5 bases; nucleotides not matched to a gene: 13. Germline V gene sequence: CDR1 MGHDK, CDR2 SYGVNS. CDR3 loop: CASGRSPGQLDTQYF. DNA of the CDR3: TGTGCCAGCGGGCGGAGCCCGGGACAGTTAGATACGCAGTATTTT.

This clone was picked up a small number of times. The chain employs TRBV7-9 and TRBJ2-6, with D hard to call. The CDR3 spans 15 residues. Germline-derived CDR1 and CDR2 are SEHNR and FQNEAQ (reference sequence). Trimming pared 3 bases from V and 0 bases from J, leaving 6 bases between. Written as DNA, the CDR3 is TGTGCCAGCAGCTTTCCCCTCTCTGGGGCCAACGTCCTGACTTTC. Protein: CASSFPLSGANVLTF. Using reference TRBV7-9 and TRBJ2-6 for the parts outside the CDR3, the full variable domain is DTGVSQNPRHKITKRGQNVTFRCDPISEHNRLYWYRQTLGQGPEFLTYFQNEAQLEKSRLLSDRFSAERPKGSFSTLEIQRTEQGDSAMYLCASSFPLSGANVLTFGAGSRLTVL.

V usage is TRBV4-1 and J usage is TRBJ2-3; 9 nucleotides line up with TRBD2. The V gene end was trimmed by 1 base and the J gene end by 2 bases; junction bases not matched to a gene: 10. Per the germline V gene, CDR1 is MGHRA and CDR2 is YSYEKL. The CDR3 has 18 amino acids. The DNA of the CDR3 is TGCGCCAGCAGCCAAGGCCTAGCGGGGTTGACACTCACAGATACGCAGTATTTT. Translation: CASSQGLAGLTLTDTQYF.

The chain employs TRBV30 and TRBJ1-5; D call uncertain. Germline CDR1 is GTSNPN and CDR2 is SVGIG (reference sequence). Trimming left V 0 bases short and J 4 bases short, with 16 bases between. The CDR3 covers 16 residues. CDR3 sequence (DNA): TGTGCCTGGAGTGTCCGGGCCCCATTAATTAATCAGCCCCAGCATTTT. It yields the protein CAWSVRAPLINQPQHF.

This rearrangement joins TRBV30 to TRBJ2-4; 11 nucleotides line up with TRBD1. This CDR3 is built from 15 residues. V lost 1 base to trimming and J lost 8 bases; unmatched junction nucleotides: 7. Germline CDR1 reads GTSNPN; CDR2 reads SVGIG (reference sequence). The CDR3 nucleotides read TGTGCCTGGAGTGGCCCACCGGGACAGGGGGACATTCAGTACTTC. This sequence encodes CAWSGPPGQGDIQYF.

The chain joins TRBV27 to TRBJ2-3; D not resolved. Germline CDR1 is MNHEY and CDR2 is SMNVEV (reference sequence). This CDR3 has 12 amino acids. With 5 bases removed from V and 4 bases from J, the gap between germline ends came to 7 bases. The CDR3 nucleotides are TGTGCCAGCAGTCAAGAATCAGATACGCAGTATTTT. This codes for CASSQESDTQYF.

This chain joins TRBV2 and TRBJ2-1; 11 positions agree with TRBD2. Germline CDR1 SNHLY, CDR2 FYNNEI. The CDR3 length is 13 residues. V shed 9 bases, J shed 7 bases, and the junction held 5 bases outside the gene matches. The CDR3 loop reads CARLAGESNEQFF. DNA of the CDR3: TGTGCCAGACTAGCGGGAGAGTCGAATGAGCAGTTCTTC.